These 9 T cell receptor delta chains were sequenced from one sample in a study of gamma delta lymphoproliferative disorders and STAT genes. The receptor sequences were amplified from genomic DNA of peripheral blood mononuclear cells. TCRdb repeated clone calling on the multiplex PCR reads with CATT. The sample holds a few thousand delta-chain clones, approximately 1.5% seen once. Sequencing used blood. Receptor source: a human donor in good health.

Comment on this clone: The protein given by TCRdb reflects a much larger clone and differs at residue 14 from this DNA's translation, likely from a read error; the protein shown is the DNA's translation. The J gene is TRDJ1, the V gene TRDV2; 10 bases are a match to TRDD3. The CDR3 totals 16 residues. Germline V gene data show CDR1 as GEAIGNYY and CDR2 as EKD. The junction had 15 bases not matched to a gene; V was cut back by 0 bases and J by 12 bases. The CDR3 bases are TGTGCCTGTGACACCGTGGTTGGGGGGATACGCAGGGAATTCATCTTT. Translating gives CACDTVVGGIRREFIF.

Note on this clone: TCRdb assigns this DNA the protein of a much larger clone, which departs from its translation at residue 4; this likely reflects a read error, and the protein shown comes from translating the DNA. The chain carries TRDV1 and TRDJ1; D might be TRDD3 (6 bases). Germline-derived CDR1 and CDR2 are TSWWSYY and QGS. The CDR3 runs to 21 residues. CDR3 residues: CALRETYFPLMLRGKTDKLIF. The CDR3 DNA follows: TGTGCTCTTAGGGAGACATACTTCCCACTCATGCTAAGGGGGAAAACCGATAAACTCATCTTT.

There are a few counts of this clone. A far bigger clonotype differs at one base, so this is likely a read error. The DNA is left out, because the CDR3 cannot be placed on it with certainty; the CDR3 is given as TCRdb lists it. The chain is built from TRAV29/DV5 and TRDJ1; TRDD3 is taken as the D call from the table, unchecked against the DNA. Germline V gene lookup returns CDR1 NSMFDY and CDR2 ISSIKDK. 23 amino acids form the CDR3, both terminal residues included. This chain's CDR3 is CSVLLCSKCRGGFWGIRTDKLIF.

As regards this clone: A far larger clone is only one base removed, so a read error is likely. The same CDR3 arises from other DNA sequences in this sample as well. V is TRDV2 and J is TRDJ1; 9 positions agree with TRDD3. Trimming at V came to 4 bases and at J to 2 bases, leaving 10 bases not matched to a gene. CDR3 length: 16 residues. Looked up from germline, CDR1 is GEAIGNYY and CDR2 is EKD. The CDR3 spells CACDGLLGDLTDKLIF. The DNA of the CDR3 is TGTGCCTGTGATGGCCTGCTGGGGGATTTAACCGATAAACTCATCTTT.

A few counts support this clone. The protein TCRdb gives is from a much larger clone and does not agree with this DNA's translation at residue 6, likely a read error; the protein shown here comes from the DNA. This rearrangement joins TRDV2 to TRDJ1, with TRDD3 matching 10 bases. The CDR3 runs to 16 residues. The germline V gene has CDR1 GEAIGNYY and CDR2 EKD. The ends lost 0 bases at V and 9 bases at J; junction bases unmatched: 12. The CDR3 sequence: CACDTEVGGIRRELIF. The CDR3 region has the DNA TGTGCCTGTGACACCGAGGTTGGGGGGATACGCAGGGAACTCATCTTT.

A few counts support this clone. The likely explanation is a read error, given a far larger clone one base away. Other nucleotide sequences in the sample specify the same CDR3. Written as DNA, the CDR3 is TGTGCCTCTAACCCCCCCCATAAGTGGGGGACCGACGACAAACTCATCTTT. Amino acids: CASNPPHKWGTDDKLIF. V usage is TRDV3 and J usage is TRDJ1, with 7 bases identical to TRDD3. Germline V CDR1 and CDR2: TVYSNPD, GDNSRS (reference sequence). This CDR3 contains 17 residues. Losses at the gene ends were 4 bases for V and 8 bases for J; bases not matched to a gene: 25.

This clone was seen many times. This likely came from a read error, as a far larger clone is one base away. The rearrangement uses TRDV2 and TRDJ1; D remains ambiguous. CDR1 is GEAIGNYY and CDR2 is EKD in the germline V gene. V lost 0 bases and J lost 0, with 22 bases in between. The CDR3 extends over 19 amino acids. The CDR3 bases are TGTGCCTGTGACACCATACCCCGGGCGGGAAGCGGGTACACCGATAAACTCATCTTT. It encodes CACDTIPRAGSGYTDKLIF.

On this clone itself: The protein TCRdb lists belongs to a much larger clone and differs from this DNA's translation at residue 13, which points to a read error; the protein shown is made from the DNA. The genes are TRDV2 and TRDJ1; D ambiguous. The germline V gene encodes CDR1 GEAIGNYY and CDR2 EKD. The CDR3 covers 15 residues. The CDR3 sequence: CACDTIELNTDKPIF. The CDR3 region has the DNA TGTGCCTGTGACACAATCGAGCTGAACACCGATAAACCCATCTTT.

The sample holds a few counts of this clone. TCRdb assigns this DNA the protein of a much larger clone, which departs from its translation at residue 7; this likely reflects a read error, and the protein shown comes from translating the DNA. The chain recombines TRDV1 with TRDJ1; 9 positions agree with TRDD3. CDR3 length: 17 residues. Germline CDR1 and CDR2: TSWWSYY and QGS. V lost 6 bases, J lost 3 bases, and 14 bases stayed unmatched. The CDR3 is CALGRCLWGMTADKLIF. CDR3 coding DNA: TGTGCTCTTGGTAGATGCCTCTGGGGGATGACAGCCGATAAACTCATCTTT.